One and the same sample provided the 8 T cell receptor beta chains below, sequenced in a study of shared clonotypes between healthy human individuals. TCRdb's copy holds only in-frame clones and misses some; the assay was immunoSEQ multiplex PCR. The sample includes approximately 1,500,000 clones, roughly 98% of them seen just once. The source material was naive CD4+ T cells sorted from blood. Subset: CD45RA+ positively selected. The source of these receptors is a man in his thirties or forties in good health.

Remarks on this clone: The sample has other DNA sequences that encode this CDR3 too. CDR3 residues: CSAIRNTEAFF. The CDR3 DNA is TGCAGTGCTATCCGGAACACTGAAGCTTTCTTT. The genes are TRBV20-1 and TRBJ1-1; D not resolved. The germline V and J ends were trimmed by 4 bases and 1 base, with 4 bases remaining between them. The germline V gene encodes CDR1 DFQATT and CDR2 SNEGSKA (reference sequence). CDR3 size: 11 residues.

On this clone: This sample includes further DNA sequences coding for the same CDR3. The chain employs TRBV5-1 and TRBJ2-1, with 12 bases identical to TRBD2. From germline, CDR1 is SGHRS and CDR2 YFSETQ. The CDR3 consists of 15 residues. V gave up 0 bases and J gave up 6 bases; unmatched junction bases: 1. The DNA of the CDR3 is TGCGCCAGCAGCTTGGGGACTAGCGGGACCAATGAGCAGTTCTTC. Its protein is CASSLGTSGTNEQFF.

The chain combines TRBV18 with TRBJ1-5; no firm D call. The germline V gene has CDR1 KGHSH and CDR2 LQKENI. This CDR3 has 14 residues. V gave up 4 bases and J gave up 7 bases, with 14 bases separating them. This CDR3 is CASSLGPNEQPQHF. CDR3 nucleotides: TGTGCCAGCTCACTAGGACCGAATGAGCAGCCCCAGCATTTT.

As for this clone: Other DNA sequences in the sample encode the same CDR3. The chain combines TRBV7-9 with TRBJ2-3, with TRBD2 identical over 15 bases. This CDR3 is built from 15 residues. Germline-derived CDR1 and CDR2 are SEHNR and FQNEAQ (reference sequence). After removal of 5 bases from V and 5 bases from J, the junction contained 2 bases not matched to a gene. DNA of the CDR3: TGTGCCAGCAGCAGGGGACTAGCGGGAGGAGATACGCAGTATTTT. Encoded protein: CASSRGLAGGDTQYF.

This clone came up once. The chain combines TRBV6-5 with TRBJ2-7; no definite D call. Trimming shortened V by 3 bases and J by 1 base, and 16 bases separated the two germline ends. This CDR3 is built from 16 residues. Per the germline V gene, CDR1 is MNHEY and CDR2 is SVGAGI. CDR3 nucleotide sequence: TGTGCCAGCAGTTATAGTGCGGCGACCCTTTCCTACGAGCAGTACTTC. It translates to CASSYSAATLSYEQYF.

The chain couples TRBV9 to TRBJ2-5, with D unresolved. CDR3 length: 15 amino acids. V lost 10 bases, J lost 1 base, and 20 bases lay in between. Germline V gene lookup returns CDR1 SGDLS and CDR2 YYNGEE. The CDR3 sequence is CAFPGFVGSQETQYF. The CDR3 DNA follows: TGTGCCTTTCCTGGTTTCGTAGGCAGCCAAGAGACCCAGTACTTC. Based on the CDR3 plus reference TRBV9 and TRBJ2-5, the full variable domain is DSGVTQTPKHLITATGQRVTLRCSPRSGDLSVYWYQQSLDQGLQFLIQYYNGEERAKGNILERFSAQQFPDLHSELNLSSLELGDSALYFCAFPGFVGSQETQYFGPGTRLLVL.

The chain carries TRBV6-1 and TRBJ2-7; TRBD2 is a possible D gene (6 bases). This CDR3 contains 14 residues. Germline loops: CDR1 MNHNS, CDR2 SASEGT. V was pared by 2 bases and J by 3 bases, with 11 bases between. This chain's CDR3 is CASSEIGTHYEQYF. CDR3 bases: TGTGCCAGCAGTGAAATAGGGACTCACTACGAGCAGTACTTC.

V usage is TRBV2 and J usage is TRBJ1-1, with a possible D match to TRBD1 (5 bases). Germline lookup yields CDR1 SNHLY and CDR2 FYNNEI. This CDR3 has 15 amino acids. With 6 bases removed from V and 5 bases from J, the gap between germline ends came to 19 bases. CDR3 nucleotides: TGTGCCAGCAGCGAATCCAGGGTTGGGGGAACTGAAGCTTTCTTT. Translation gives CASSESRVGGTEAFF.